This T cell receptor beta chain came from a study of T cells after yellow fever vaccination (dated by TCRdb to between 2019 and 2020). The study in broad terms: The SMART-Seq v4 Ultra Low Input RNA kit was used to prepare libraries from fractions with low cell numbers. To follow T-cell clones before and after primary and booster YFV17D yellow fever vaccination, bulk TCR alpha and beta repertoires were sequenced over time. Two healthy male donors, one aged 18 to 30 and one aged 30 to 40 years, made up the cohort. Blood was drawn at multiple timepoints before and after primary and secondary immunization, with bulk PBMC replicates and cell subsets isolated.

This clonotype was found a few times. What antigen it recognizes has not been identified. It has no much larger one-base neighbor in the sample; base qualities were not kept. Explained via the paper, the treatment or condition label denotes: live attenuated yellow fever vaccine strain. At each blood-draw timepoint, two biological replicates of bulk PBMCs were obtained. PBMCs were isolated from peripheral blood using a standard Ficoll-Paque protocol. RNA was extracted with TriZol from bulk PBMCs, CD4 and CD8 fractions, and dextramer-positive and dextramer-negative fractions. TCRdb lists the instrument as Illumina NovaSeq 6000. Synthesis of TCR cDNA relied on 5'RACE template switching, a step that introduced a universal primer site along with unique molecular identifiers. Priming for cDNA synthesis came from both the TCR alpha and TCR beta constant segments. Library amplification involved two PCR steps, and the second step added sample barcodes and sequencing adapters. Sequencing of libraries was performed on Illumina HiSeq 2500 (2x100 bp) or NovaSeq (2x150 bp). In the source study's methods: Reads were demultiplexed and collapsed into UMI consensus sequences with MIGEC, and V(D)J alignment was performed with MiXCR. Vaccine-responding clonotypes were defined with edgeR using replicate PBMC samples, requiring FDR below 0.01 and a log2 fold change above 5 up to day 15. Each bulk clonotype received a CD4 or CD8 identity based on whether the sequenced CD4 or CD8 repertoire contained that clonotype at higher abundance. Clones were called with MiXCR by TCRdb after fastp trimmed the public reads at Q25, and only in-frame beta chains were retained. Every CDR3 protein is listed once, alongside the most common genes and DNA of its rows. These V and J calls derive from TCRdb rather than the authors' analysis. The sample table shows some 350,000 distinct CDR3 sequences, and 3% to 4.5% are seen once. The biggest ten clones account for roughly 26% of the sample.

From the cysteine up to the phenylalanine, the CDR3 has a length of 13 residues. Here the CDR3 DNA is all that survives: 39 bases in frame from base 1. According to the germline V gene, CDR1 reads MGHRA and CDR2 reads YSYEKL. V sheds 3 bases and J sheds 5 bases, leaving 7 bases between their ends. The investigation overall reported the following: Compared with the primary T-cell response, the secondary T-cell response was weaker but faster, peaking on day 5 rather than day 15. Because only a couple of donors were included in the study, the extent to which the findings can be generalized is limited. Most clones expanded after primary vaccination were re-detected after the booster (around 96% of CD4 and around nine tenths of CD8), suggesting broad memory maintenance. Computational filtering was needed because FACS-sorted repertoires could contain abundant contaminating clonotypes from the bulk population. A small fraction of clonotypes showed up in both the CD4 and CD8 compartments, probably as a result of convergent recombination.

The sequence links TRBV4-1 to TRBJ2-2; no D gene can be assigned with confidence. The source material was PBMCs, sampled 5 days after the yellow fever booster vaccination. The sequence was collected from a man aged 18 to 35 who received the YFV17D yellow fever vaccine. The nucleotide sequence reads as follows: TGCGCCAGCAGCCATCCTGAGACCGGGGAGCTGTTTTTT. It translates as CASSHPETGELFF.